This T cell receptor beta chain was recorded in a study of cytomegalovirus exposure and HLA in healthy donors. Study summary: Earlier sequencing of about 179 million T cells yielded 95 million to 120 million unique TCR beta sequences. Genotyping of 400 or so donors showed that about 84% belonged to the Caucasian-associated ancestry cluster.

Germline V gives CDR1 SGHRS, CDR2 YFSETQ. Losses at the gene ends were 3 bases for V and 5 bases for J; bases not matched to a gene: 2. The CDR3 runs 14 residues. Details on this clone: The target antigen is unknown.

Use of 60 Vbeta and 13 Jbeta primers characterized the PCR. The data were produced by immunoSEQ multiplex PCR, yet TCRdb's version contains in-frame clones alone and is incomplete. The sample table includes 150,000 or so clones. Study-level results: A later analysis linked a missense variant in DCLRE1C to the trimming of TCR beta V and J genes.

The rearrangement uses TRBV5-1 and TRBJ2-1, with TRBD1 matching 10 bases. Material: PBMCs. The clonotype was recovered from a woman aged 45-65 years in good health and CMV-seronegative. The CDR3 sequence is CASSWDRGNNEQFF. The CDR3 DNA follows: TGCGCCAGCAGCTGGGACAGGGGCAACAATGAGCAGTTCTTC.